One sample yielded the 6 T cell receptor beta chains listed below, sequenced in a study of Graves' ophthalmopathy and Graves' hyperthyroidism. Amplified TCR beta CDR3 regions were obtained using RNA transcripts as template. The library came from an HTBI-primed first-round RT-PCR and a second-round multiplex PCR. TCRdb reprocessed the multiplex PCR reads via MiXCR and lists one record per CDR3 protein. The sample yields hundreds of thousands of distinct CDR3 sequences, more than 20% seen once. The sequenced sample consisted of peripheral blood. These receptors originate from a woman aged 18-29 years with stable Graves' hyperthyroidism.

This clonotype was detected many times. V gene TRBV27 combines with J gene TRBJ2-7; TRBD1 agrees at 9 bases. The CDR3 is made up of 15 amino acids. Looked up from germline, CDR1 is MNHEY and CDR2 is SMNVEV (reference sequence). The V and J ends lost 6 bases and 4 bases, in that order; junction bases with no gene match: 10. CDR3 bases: TGTGCCAGCAGCTCGGGACAGGGAAGAGGATACGAGCAGTACTTC. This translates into CASSSGQGRGYEQYF.

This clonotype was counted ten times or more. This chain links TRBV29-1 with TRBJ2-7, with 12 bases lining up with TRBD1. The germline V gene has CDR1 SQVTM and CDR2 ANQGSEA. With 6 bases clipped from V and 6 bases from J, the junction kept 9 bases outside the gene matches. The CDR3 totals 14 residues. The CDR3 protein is CSVGRGTGGFEQYF. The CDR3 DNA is TGCAGCGTCGGACGGGGGACAGGGGGCTTCGAGCAGTACTTC.

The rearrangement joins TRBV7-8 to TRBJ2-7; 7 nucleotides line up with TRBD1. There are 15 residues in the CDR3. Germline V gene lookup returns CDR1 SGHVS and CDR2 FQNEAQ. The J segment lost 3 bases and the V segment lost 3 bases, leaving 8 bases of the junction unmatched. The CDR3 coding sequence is TGTGCCAGCAGCTTCCCAACGACAGGGATCTACGAGCAGTACTTC. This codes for CASSFPTTGIYEQYF.

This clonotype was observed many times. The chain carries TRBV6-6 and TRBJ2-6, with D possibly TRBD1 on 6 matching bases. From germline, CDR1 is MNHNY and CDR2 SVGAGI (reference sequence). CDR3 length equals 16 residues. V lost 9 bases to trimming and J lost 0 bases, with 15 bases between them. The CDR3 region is CASSDRSGSGANVLTF. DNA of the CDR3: TGTGCCAGTTCCGACAGGTCCGGCTCTGGGGCCAACGTCCTGACTTTC.

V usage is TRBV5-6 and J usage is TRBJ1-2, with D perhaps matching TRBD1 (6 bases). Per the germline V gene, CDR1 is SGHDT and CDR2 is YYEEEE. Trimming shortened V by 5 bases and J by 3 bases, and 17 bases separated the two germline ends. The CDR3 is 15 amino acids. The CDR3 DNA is TGTGCCAGCAGGTCCTCGATGACAGGATACTATGGCTACACCTTC. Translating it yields CASRSSMTGYYGYTF.

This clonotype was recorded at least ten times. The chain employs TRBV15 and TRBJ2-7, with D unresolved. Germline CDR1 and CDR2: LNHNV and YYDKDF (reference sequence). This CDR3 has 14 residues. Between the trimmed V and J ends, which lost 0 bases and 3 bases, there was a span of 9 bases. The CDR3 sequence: CATSRDMLRYEQYF. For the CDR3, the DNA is TGTGCCACCAGCAGAGATATGTTACGCTACGAGCAGTACTTC.